This T cell receptor (beta chain) derives from a study of OX40 agonist ivuxolimab in advanced cancers. At the level of the whole study: Ivuxolimab was an agonistic, fully human IgG2 monoclonal antibody directed against OX40 (CD134), a costimulatory receptor. Three dose-escalation patients achieved partial responses, one with hepatocellular carcinoma and two with cutaneous melanoma. Prior anti-PD-1, anti-PD-L1 or anti-CTLA-4 therapy was permitted, and roughly two fifths of dose-escalation patients had received checkpoint inhibitors. Intravenous ivuxolimab was administered to patients every 2 weeks at six dose levels: 0.01, 0.1, 0.3, 1.5, 3 and 10 mg/kg. The purpose of peripheral TCRbeta sequencing was to test whether ivuxolimab changed TCR sequence diversity and led to clonal T-cell expansion. In the dose-escalation cohort, about four fifths of patients were male, and the mean age was 60 years with a range of roughly 23 to 90. Of the 50 to 55 dose-escalation patients, hepatocellular carcinoma was present in around 20, melanoma in approximately 15, renal cell carcinoma in 9 and head and neck cancer in 9. The paper covers the monotherapy dose-escalation part of the phase I ivuxolimab trial, which included N of about 51 patients. What the authors observed across the whole study: On average, CD8+ T cells showed more expanded clones than CD4+ T cells after ivuxolimab. In partial responders in the 0.1-3.0 mg/kg groups, normalized peripheral clonal expansion was found to be among the lowest, especially among CD8+ T cells. At doses of 0.1 to 3.0 mg/kg, clonal expansion of both CD4+ and CD8+ blood T cells was observed from baseline to week 6. Antigen specificity was not determined for the clonally expanded peripheral T cells. Low levels of normalized T-cell clonal expansion were also seen in some patients who did not respond.

For sequencing of the TCRbeta CDR3 region, genomic DNA was extracted from the sorted cells. The immunoSEQ Assay was used to sequence the TCRbeta CDR3 regions. TCRdb's version of the immuneACCESS table is confined to in-frame rearrangements and falls short of the full clone set. An unresolved V gene accounts for under half of the shortfall where checked; the remainder is of unknown origin. This sample holds about 79,000 clones; roughly 94% were observed only once. The ten largest account for 8.5% to 10% of the sample. As regards this clone: Its antigen is still unknown. The sample holds no much larger clone one base away, and base qualities are not on file.

The trial excluded patients who had a history of autoimmune disease or who were on systemic immunosuppression. In every dose cohort, peripheral blood was drawn for TCR sequencing at baseline, cycle 4 day 1, and cycle 7 day 1. The samples were drawn from a first-in-human, open-label, multicenter phase I dose-escalation trial of ivuxolimab. Adults with locally advanced or metastatic melanoma, renal cell carcinoma, hepatocellular carcinoma or head and neck squamous cell carcinoma were enrolled in the trial. CD4+ and CD8+ T cells were sorted separately from peripheral blood before TCR sequencing. The TCR comes from an adult with an advanced solid tumor such as melanoma, head and neck, liver or kidney cancer. This sample comprised CD4+ or CD8+ T cells sorted from blood, obtained in a trial of the OX40 agonist ivuxolimab.

The DNA reads as follows: TGTGCCAGCAGTTTAAGGGATACCTTCTATGGCTACACCTTC. Translated, this gives CASSLRDTFYGYTF. Recombination linked TRBV28 to TRBJ1-2; no D gene call is confident. Trimming takes 2 bases from V and 4 bases from J, and the germline ends sit 11 bases apart. Its CDR3 holds 14 amino acids, cysteine through phenylalanine. Only the CDR3 part of the read is kept: 42 bases, read in frame from the first base. Per the germline V gene, MDHEN is the CDR1 and SYDVKM is the CDR2.